These 12 T cell receptor beta chains were sequenced from one sample in a study of blood T cell repertoires in COVID-19. Assay used: immunoSEQ multiplex PCR; TCRdb lists only in-frame clones, some missing. The sample has about 230,000 clones; 75% to 90% are singletons. Sequenced input: peripheral blood. These receptors originate from a woman aged 65 to 85 with active or convalescent COVID-19.

The V gene is TRBV5-1, the J gene TRBJ1-3; TRBD1 might be the D (5 bases). V lost 0 bases, J lost 3 bases, and 16 bases lay in between. The CDR3 loop spans 17 amino acids. In germline, CDR1 is SGHRS, CDR2 YFSETQ. Here the CDR3 DNA reads TGCGCCAGCAGCTTGGACGGGGGAGTGGGTCGTGGAAACACCATATATTTT. Residues: CASSLDGGVGRGNTIYF.

V gene TRBV28 combines with J gene TRBJ2-3; 9 bases align to TRBD2. After removal of 6 bases from V and 5 bases from J, the junction contained 6 bases not matched to a gene. Looked up from germline, CDR1 is MDHEN and CDR2 is SYDVKM. The CDR3 length is 14 residues. The CDR3 spells CASRGAGGRDTQYF. CDR3 sequence (DNA): TGTGCCAGCAGGGGAGCGGGAGGAAGAGATACGCAGTATTTT.

The chain employs TRBV5-6 and TRBJ2-1; 13 nucleotides agree with TRBD2. The germline V gene encodes CDR1 SGHDT and CDR2 YYEEEE. The CDR3 contains 15 residues. V lost 4 bases, J lost 7 bases, and 5 bases stayed unmatched. The CDR3 bases are TGTGCCAGCAGCGGGGGACTAGCGGGATTGAATGAGCAGTTCTTC. Translation: CASSGGLAGLNEQFF. The variable domain in full, completed from reference TRBV5-6 and TRBJ2-1, reads DAGVTQSPTHLIKTRGQQVTLRCSPKSGHDTVSWYQQALGQGPQFIFQYYEEEERQRGNFPDRFSGHQFPNYSSELNVNALLLGDSALYLCASSGGLAGLNEQFFGPGTRLTVL.

This clone has just one count. This chain uses TRBV24-1 with TRBJ2-1; 10 nucleotides match TRBD2. The CDR3 has 17 amino acids. V trimming: 4 bases; J trimming: 8 bases; junction bases outside the gene matches: 13. Germline loops: CDR1 KGHDR, CDR2 SFDVKD. The DNA of the CDR3 is TGTGCCACCAGTGAGGTAGCGGGAGGAAGTCTTGGTGATGAGCAGTTCTTC. Translation gives CATSEVAGGSLGDEQFF.

This chain uses TRBV4-1 with TRBJ1-6; perhaps TRBD1 as D (5 bases). CDR3 length: 15 amino acids. Germline assignment: CDR1 MGHRA and CDR2 YSYEKL. V was pared by 4 bases and J by 5 bases, with 12 bases between. The CDR3 region has the DNA TGCGCCAGCAGCCGGGGCGCGGGGGATAATTCACCCCTCCACTTT. It is translated as CASSRGAGDNSPLHF.

The CDR3 region is CASSFPNSPLHF. The CDR3 DNA is TGTGCCAGCAGCTTCCCGAATTCACCCCTCCACTTT. The V and J genes are TRBV7-9 and TRBJ1-6; D ambiguous. This CDR3 has 12 amino acids. Trimming removed 3 bases at V and 7 bases at J, with 4 bases between. Germline CDR1 is SEHNR and CDR2 is FQNEAQ (reference sequence).

V is TRBV6-1 and J is TRBJ2-7; TRBD2 matches 7 bases. V was clipped by 2 bases and J by 7 bases; unmatched bases: 11. This CDR3 is built from 15 residues. CDR1 and CDR2 from the germline V gene are MNHNS and SASEGT. CDR3 sequence (DNA): TGTGCCAGCAGTGAACGGCCAGCGGGACTATCAGAGCAGTACTTC. Translating gives CASSERPAGLSEQYF.

V and J are TRBV4-2 and TRBJ2-7; 12 nucleotides match TRBD1. Germline values: CDR1 LGHNA, CDR2 YNFKEQ. The ends lost 4 bases at V and 5 bases at J; junction bases unmatched: 3. This CDR3 spans 14 amino acids. The CDR3 here is CASSLGTGGDEQYF. In DNA, the CDR3 is TGTGCCAGCAGCCTCGGGACAGGGGGCGACGAGCAGTACTTC.

The chain carries TRBV5-4 and TRBJ2-5; TRBD1 agrees at 9 bases. This CDR3 has 13 amino acids. V gave up 9 bases and J gave up 4 bases; unmatched junction bases: 7. Germline CDR1 and CDR2: SGHNT and YYREEE (reference sequence). The CDR3 region is CATTQGAGETQYF. DNA of the CDR3: TGTGCCACCACACAGGGGGCTGGAGAGACCCAGTACTTC.

The rearrangement joins TRBV4-1 to TRBJ2-5; 8 bases align to TRBD2. Per germline, CDR1 MGHRA and CDR2 YSYEKL. This CDR3 comprises 14 residues. The junction had 7 bases not matched to a gene; V was cut back by 5 bases and J by 5 bases. Written as DNA, the CDR3 is TGCGCCAGCAGCACTGGACTAGCAAGGGAGACCCAGTACTTC. Translation gives CASSTGLARETQYF.

This chain uses TRBV24-1 with TRBJ2-2; the D gene is possibly TRBD2 (6 bases). Germline loops: CDR1 KGHDR, CDR2 SFDVKD. Trimming pared 7 bases from V and 6 bases from J, leaving 8 bases between. The CDR3 has 12 amino acids. The CDR3 region has the DNA TGTGCCACCAGGGGGGACTCCGGGGAGCTGTTTTTT. This codes for CATRGDSGELFF.

Written as DNA, the CDR3 is TGTGCCAGTAGAATAATCTCGGACAGTCCTTATGGCTACACCTTC. It specifies CASRIISDSPYGYTF. V and J are TRBV19 and TRBJ1-2; the D gene is possibly TRBD1 (6 bases). Germline values: CDR1 LNHDA, CDR2 SQIVND (reference sequence). The CDR3 spans 15 residues. V lost 6 bases, J lost 5 bases, and 19 bases lay in between.